The rows below give T cell receptor beta chains drawn from one sample of a study of blood T cell repertoires in COVID-19. Libraries were prepared by immunoSEQ multiplex PCR; TCRdb keeps only in-frame clonotypes and omits some of them. Of approximately 300,000 clones in the sample, more than 70% were seen once. The source material was peripheral blood. These receptors originate from a man aged 18 to 35 who had recovered from COVID-19. The CDR3 runs from the conserved cysteine through the conserved F or W. A D gene is named only where the DNA matches it firmly. The listing skips clone size in some rows; elsewhere it reads once, few, many or a size class.

clone size | D gene | V gene | CDR3 protein
NA | NA | TRBV28 | CASSLVGTSSTEAFF
NA | NA | TRBV18 | CASSQGQRGIDYTF
NA | NA | TRBV10-3 | CAISDGPEAFF
NA | NA | TRBV20-1 | CSASNPGTDTQYF
NA | NA | TRBV9 | CASSVGGGVGSNTEAFF
NA | NA | TRBV6-2/TRBV6-3 | CASSYSWPEQFF
NA | TRBD1 | TRBV6-5 | CASRQGHYGYTF
NA | NA | TRBV6-2/TRBV6-3 | CASSQTSNTGELFF
NA | TRBD1 | TRBV9 | CASSSMGQLEAFF
NA | TRBD2 | TRBV3-1/TRBV3-2 | CASSQDYRLAGTETQYF
NA | NA | TRBV23-1 | CASSPSPGERVTYNEQFF
NA | NA | TRBV2 | CASRGTLNTEAFF
NA | TRBD1 | TRBV19 | CASSPQGGETQYF
NA | TRBD1 | TRBV6-5 | CASRTGGAYNEQFF
NA | NA | TRBV7-8 | CASSLVQLDTQYF
once | TRBD2 | TRBV4-1 | CASSQTSGGAYEQYF
NA | NA | TRBV10-3 | CAISPGGSPLHF
once | NA | TRBV5-1 | CASSLVQGTQETQYF
NA | NA | TRBV27 | CASSPIVGARDEQYF
NA | NA | TRBV7-6 | CASSLGATAGSYNSPLHF
NA | NA | TRBV6-5 | CASTWEVNTEAFF
NA | TRBD2 | TRBV18 | CASSTRLAGGQTQYF
NA | NA | TRBV6-5 | CASSYSPYEATEAFF
NA | NA | TRBV3-1/TRBV3-2 | CASSPGAQLFF
NA | NA | TRBV20-1 | CSASPSVHYGYTF
NA | NA | TRBV7-2 | CASSRVDRTSLKDYGYTF
NA | TRBD1 | TRBV10-3 | CAISMTGNEQYF
NA | TRBD1 | TRBV12-3/TRBV12-4 | CASSLDRQTF